Following are 8 T cell receptor beta chains from one sample sequenced in a study of cytomegalovirus exposure and HLA in healthy donors. PCR used 60 Vbeta primers and 13 Jbeta primers. Using immunoSEQ multiplex PCR, the repertoire was profiled, and TCRdb retains in-frame clones only, with some absent. The sample shows just under 150,000 clones, roughly 80% of them seen only once. Input material: PBMCs. These receptors were taken from a woman aged 25 to 39 in good health and CMV-seronegative.

This clone was counted between two and nine times. The chain couples TRBV5-1 to TRBJ2-1; 7 bases match TRBD2. The germline gives CDR1 SGHRS, CDR2 YFSETQ. V lost 4 bases and J lost 7; bases outside the gene matches: 11. The CDR3 length is 15 residues. The CDR3, as DNA: TGCGCCAGCAGCACGGAAAAGCGGGGAGGGAATGAGCAGTTCTTC. Translated: CASSTEKRGGNEQFF.

The CDR3 loop is CASSRGESSYNSPLHF. The CDR3 DNA is TGTGCCAGCAGCCGGGGAGAGAGCTCCTATAATTCACCCCTCCACTTT. V usage is TRBV14 and J usage is TRBJ1-6; D is ambiguous. V was shortened by 4 bases and J by 0 bases, with 10 bases between the two germline ends. CDR1 and CDR2 (germline): SGHDN, FVKESK. The CDR3 extends over 16 amino acids.

The V and J genes are TRBV2 and TRBJ2-2; TRBD2 agrees at 11 bases. With V trimmed by 4 bases and J by 7 bases, 8 bases remained unmatched. The CDR3 consists of 16 residues. CDR1 SNHLY and CDR2 FYNNEI come from the germline V gene. The CDR3 sequence: CASSVGTSGGRGELFF. DNA of the CDR3: TGTGCCAGCAGTGTTGGAACTAGCGGGGGCCGCGGGGAGCTGTTTTTT.

This chain joins TRBV29-1 and TRBJ2-3; a weak D match, TRBD2 (5 bases). V lost 6 bases, J lost 4 bases, and 8 bases lay in between. Germline V gene lookup returns CDR1 SQVTM and CDR2 ANQGSEA. The CDR3 extends over 11 amino acids. Here the CDR3 DNA reads TGCAGCGTGACGGACTCAGATACGCAGTATTTT. It is translated as CSVTDSDTQYF.

The V gene is TRBV15, the J gene TRBJ2-1; D unresolved. The CDR3 has 15 residues. Looked up from germline, CDR1 is LNHNV and CDR2 is YYDKDF (reference sequence). Trimming removed 1 base at V and 4 bases at J, with 11 bases between. As DNA, the CDR3 is TGTGCCACCAGCAGAGGGCCTTTTGTTTACAATGAGCAGTTCTTC. Translation: CATSRGPFVYNEQFF.

This clone appeared once. The V and J genes are TRBV10-3 and TRBJ2-1; 11 bases are shared with TRBD2. Germline values: CDR1 ENHRY, CDR2 SYGVKD. Trimming removed 8 bases from V and 4 bases from J; junction bases left unmatched: 7. The CDR3 is 15 amino acids. The CDR3 reads CAIRPTSGGYNEQFF. In DNA form, the CDR3 reads TGTGCCATCCGCCCAACTAGCGGGGGATACAATGAGCAGTTCTTC.

The chain employs TRBV7-2 and TRBJ2-3, with TRBD1 matching over 12 bases. CDR3 length equals 16 residues. In germline, CDR1 is SGHTA, CDR2 FQGNSA. V shed 1 base, J shed 3 bases, and the junction held 2 bases outside the gene matches. As DNA, the CDR3 is TGTGCCAGCAGCTTAGGGGACAGGGGGCGGACAGATACGCAGTATTTT. It is translated as CASSLGDRGRTDTQYF.

The chain combines TRBV18 with TRBJ1-1; D gene uncertain. The germline V gene encodes CDR1 KGHSH and CDR2 LQKENI. V shed 2 bases and J shed 4 bases, with 8 bases lying between them. This CDR3 spans 13 amino acids. The CDR3 sequence is CASSPSGGTEAFF. The CDR3 region has the DNA TGTGCCAGCTCACCAAGTGGAGGCACTGAAGCTTTCTTT.